The clone carrying this T cell receptor (beta chain) has a handful of counts. Its antigen remains unknown. This specimen belongs to a study of T cell repertoires in cytomegalovirus infection. Study-level points and caveats: CMV carriers having the relevant HLA were flagged by cumulative public TCR beta family frequency.

TCRdb passed the reads through MiXCR, listing each CDR3 protein once. The table has some 38,000 distinct CDR3 sequences, roughly 49% seen once. V lost 0 bases and J 0 bases, leaving 12 bases between the germline ends. From germline, CDR1 is LGHNA and CDR2 YNFKEQ. This CDR3 is 17 amino acids long. The sample consisted of CD8+ T cells from cultured PBMCs, taken from culture after CMV antigen stimulation. This chain links TRBV4-2 with TRBJ1-3; D call uncertain. The sequence was collected from a human donor in good health (CMV status not recorded). Some clones in this sample may be carry-over from other donors' samples. CDR3 amino acids: CASSQENMRTSGNTIYF. CDR3 coding DNA: TGTGCCAGCAGCCAAGAAAATATGAGAACCTCTGGAAACACCATATATTTT.